These 31 T cell receptor beta chains came from one sample sequenced in a study of breast tumors, draining lymph nodes, adjacent tissues. Each CDR3 protein gets one entry after TCRdb re-called the multiplex PCR reads with MiXCR. The sample has more than 50,000 distinct CDR3 sequences; roughly 39% are singletons. The sequencing sample was made of breast tumor tissue. These receptors originate from a female donor with breast cancer. Some clones in this sample may be carry-over from other donors' samples.

About this clonotype itself: At one end the junction does not follow the germline gene, possibly because of a read error. The CDR3 loop is CASKTDGTNTQYF. Written as DNA, the CDR3 is TGTGCCAGCAAGACGGACGGTACGAATACGCAGTACTTT. The rearrangement uses TRBV2 and TRBJ2-3; D is ambiguous. This CDR3 region has 13 residues. Per germline, CDR1 SNHLY and CDR2 FYNNEI. The full variable domain, with the rest looked up from reference TRBV2 and TRBJ2-3, is EPEVTQTPSHQVTQMGQEVILRCVPISNHLYFYWYRQILGQKVEFLVSFYNNEISEKSEIFDDQFSVERPDGSNFTLKIRSTKLEDSAMYFCASKTDGTNTQYFGPGTRLTVL.

The table lists this clonotype with many counts. The chain employs TRBV5-1 and TRBJ1-3; D is unclear. The CDR3 has 14 residues. V lost 4 bases and J lost 0, with 8 bases in between. CDR1 and CDR2 (germline): SGHRS, YFSETQ. For the CDR3, the DNA is TGCGCCAGCAGCATCAGCAGCTCTGGAAACACCATATATTTT. This codes for CASSISSSGNTIYF.

This clonotype occurred many times. The CDR3: CSARHPGSGNTIYF. Written as DNA, the CDR3 is TGCAGTGCTAGGCATCCGGGATCTGGAAACACCATATATTTT. This chain links TRBV20-1 with TRBJ1-3; D gene uncertain. The CDR3 totals 14 residues. V was shortened by 3 bases and J by 1 base, with 10 bases between the two germline ends. Germline V gene sequence: CDR1 DFQATT, CDR2 SNEGSKA (reference sequence).

This clonotype is judged medium-sized (0.01 to 0.1%). CDR3 in DNA: TGTGCCAGCAGTGCAGGCTCCGAGCAGTACTTC. Translated, it gives CASSAGSEQYF. The chain links TRBV2 to TRBJ2-7; D remains unclear. Per germline, CDR1 SNHLY and CDR2 FYNNEI. This CDR3 spans 11 amino acids. V was pared by 4 bases and J by 6 bases, with 7 bases between.

V is TRBV27 and J is TRBJ2-7; 10 positions agree with TRBD1. CDR3 length: 14 residues. In germline, CDR1 is MNHEY, CDR2 SMNVEV (reference sequence). J was trimmed by 1 base and V by 4 bases; bases with no gene match: 1. CDR3 bases: TGTGCCAGCAGTTCGGGACAGGGGTCCTACGAGCAGTACTTC. Protein: CASSSGQGSYEQYF.

In regard to this clonotype: Given a much more abundant clone one base away, this may be a read error. This rearrangement joins TRBV27 to TRBJ2-7; D gene unclear. This CDR3 is built from 12 residues. The V gene's germline CDR1 is MNHEY and CDR2 SMNVEV (reference sequence). The CDR3 nucleotides are TGTGCCAGCAGTACGTTCTCCTACCAGCAGTACTTC. This gives the protein CASSTFSYQQYF.

V gene TRBV20-1 combines with J gene TRBJ1-5; D not certain. V was shortened by 3 bases and J by 14 bases, with 20 bases between the two germline ends. The CDR3 runs 13 residues. Per germline, CDR1 DFQATT and CDR2 SNEGSKA (reference sequence). Here the CDR3 reads CSARPLAGGYEHF. As DNA, the CDR3 is TGCAGTGCTAGGCCACTAGCGGGAGGCTACGAGCATTTT.

This clonotype was seen repeatedly, ten times or more. The J gene is TRBJ2-7, the V gene TRBV7-8; 9 bases line up with TRBD1. The CDR3 contains 14 residues. V trimming: 3 bases; J trimming: 2 bases; junction bases outside the gene matches: 2. CDR1 is SGHVS and CDR2 is FQNEAQ in the germline V gene. DNA for the CDR3: TGTGCCAGCAGCTTGACAGGGGGAACCTACGAGCAGTACTTC. This sequence encodes CASSLTGGTYEQYF.

This clonotype was counted ten times or more. A read error may explain this, as a much larger clone is one base away. This sequence joins TRBV20-1 and TRBJ2-7; TRBD2 matches 7 bases. Germline CDR1 is DFQATT and CDR2 is SNEGSKA (reference sequence). The CDR3 consists of 15 residues. The CDR3 nucleotides are TGCAATGCCCCGCCGGGACTACTAAGCCCCTACGAGCAGTACTTC. Translation: CNAPPGLLSPYEQYF.

The V call is TRBV5-1, the J call TRBJ2-7; 8 positions match TRBD2. The CDR3 spans 15 residues. Germline V gene data show CDR1 as SGHRS and CDR2 as YFSETQ. The ends lost 8 bases at V and 2 bases at J; junction bases unmatched: 12. The CDR3 nucleotides read TGCGCCAGTTACACGACTAGCGAGAAAACCTACGAGCAGTACTTC. Residues: CASYTTSEKTYEQYF.

The chain has TRBV12-5 and TRBJ1-5, with 7 bases that match TRBD1. Germline CDR1 is LGHNT and CDR2 is FRNRAP. The CDR3 runs 12 residues. Trimming at V came to 2 bases and at J to 11 bases, leaving 3 bases not matched to a gene. The CDR3 loop reads CASGLYGQAQHF. The CDR3 DNA is TGTGCTAGTGGTTTGTACGGACAGGCCCAGCATTTT.

This clonotype has ten or more counts. The chain recombines TRBV7-9 with TRBJ2-5; D possibly uses TRBD1 or TRBD2 (6 bases each). CDR3 length: 13 amino acids. Germline V gives CDR1 SEHNR, CDR2 FQNEAQ (reference sequence). V gave up 5 bases and J gave up 4 bases, with 11 bases separating them. The CDR3 coding sequence is TGTGCCAGCAGCCTAGGGGGGTCAGAGACCCAGTACTTC. It translates to CASSLGGSETQYF.

The V gene is TRBV29-1, the J gene TRBJ2-2; D remains unclear. Trimming took off 4 bases at V and 4 bases at J, with 16 bases between the two ends. CDR3 length: 15 amino acids. Per the germline V gene, CDR1 is SQVTM and CDR2 is ANQGSEA. The CDR3 sequence: CSVAIQTGGTGELFF. CDR3 nucleotide sequence: TGCAGCGTTGCTATCCAAACCGGTGGCACCGGGGAGCTGTTTTTT.

The genes are TRBV2 and TRBJ1-6; D is uncertain. Trimming took off 3 bases at V and 7 bases at J, with 13 bases between the two ends. The CDR3 extends over 15 amino acids. Germline V gives CDR1 SNHLY, CDR2 FYNNEI. The CDR3: CASSENRVENSPLHF. CDR3 sequence (DNA): TGTGCCAGCAGTGAGAATAGGGTCGAAAATTCACCCCTCCACTTT.

In this sample, this clonotype turned up many times. The chain links TRBV5-1 to TRBJ1-2, with a weak D call TRBD1 (5 bases). Germline CDR1 and CDR2: SGHRS and YFSETQ. There are 16 residues in the CDR3. Trimming shortened V by 1 base and J by 7 bases, and 20 bases separated the two germline ends. The CDR3 sequence: CASSLSQGALRPGYTF. The DNA of the CDR3 is TGCGCCAGCAGCTTGAGTCAGGGAGCCCTGAGGCCTGGCTACACCTTC.

The chain is built from TRBV2 and TRBJ2-5; possible D gene TRBD1, 6 bases. The V gene's germline CDR1 is SNHLY and CDR2 FYNNEI. This CDR3 has 12 amino acids. The V end was cut by 6 bases, the J end by 5 bases, with 10 bases between. CDR3 in DNA: TGTGCCAGCAGCGCCCAGGGGGAGACCCAGTACTTC. Its translation is CASSAQGETQYF.

This clonotype was counted at least ten times. The chain joins TRBV9 to TRBJ2-3; tentative D call: TRBD2 (6 bases). Per the germline V gene, CDR1 is SGDLS and CDR2 is YYNGEE. With 3 bases removed from V and 0 bases from J, the gap between germline ends came to 17 bases. This CDR3 is built from 17 residues. CDR3 sequence reads: CASSGGSGVTSTDTQYF. CDR3 DNA: TGTGCCAGCAGCGGGGGATCGGGGGTGACTAGCACAGATACGCAGTATTTT.

As concerns this clonotype: A much larger clone is a single base away; this may be a read error. This CDR3 fails to terminate in the conserved phenylalanine or tryptophan, so it likely reflects a read error. The chain joins TRBV11-2 to TRBJ2-4, with 8 bases aligning to TRBD2. Germline lookup yields CDR1 SGHAT and CDR2 FQNNGV. This CDR3 has 15 residues. Losses at the gene ends were 5 bases for V and 7 bases for J; bases not matched to a gene: 10. CDR3 in DNA: TGTGCCAGCAGCCCGGCGCTACTAGCGGAGAACATTCAGTACCTC. Amino acids: CASSPALLAENIQYL.

The V and J genes are TRBV20-1 and TRBJ2-7; D is tentatively TRBD1 or TRBD2 (5 bases each). This CDR3 contains 13 residues. CDR1 is DFQATT and CDR2 is SNEGSKA in the germline V gene (reference sequence). The V end lost 0 bases, the J end lost 4 bases, and 10 bases lay between the germline ends. CDR3 protein: CSAREGERYEQYF. CDR3 DNA: TGCAGTGCTAGAGAGGGGGAGCGGTACGAGCAGTACTTC.

Relative to its sample, this clonotype is medium-sized. The chain combines TRBV27 with TRBJ2-7; D possibly corresponds to TRBD1 (6 bases). The CDR3 length is 15 residues. Germline V gene data show CDR1 as MNHEY and CDR2 as SMNVEV (reference sequence). The V gene lost 2 bases and the J gene lost 2 bases, with 13 bases spanning the gap. The CDR3 here is CASSLRQGLTYEQYF. CDR3 nucleotide sequence: TGTGCCAGCAGTTTACGGCAGGGGCTAACCTACGAGCAGTACTTC.

This clonotype was counted many times. The gene calls are TRBV12-3 or TRBV12-4 and TRBJ2-2; 7 bases are a match to TRBD2. J was trimmed by 8 bases and V by 2 bases; bases with no gene match: 14. This CDR3 contains 17 residues. The CDR3: CASSLLSMGEGRGELFF. In DNA form, the CDR3 reads TGTGCCAGCAGTTTATTGAGTATGGGGGAGGGCCGAGGGGAGCTGTTTTTT.

This clonotype was seen at least ten times. This chain joins TRBV18 and TRBJ2-7; possibly TRBD1 or TRBD2 for D (5 bases each). Germline lookup yields CDR1 KGHSH and CDR2 LQKENI. The germline V and J ends were trimmed by 2 bases and 2 bases, with 10 bases remaining between them. The CDR3 covers 14 residues. CDR3 bases: TGTGCCAGCTCACCAGGGACGGGGACCTACGAGCAGTACTTC. Its protein is CASSPGTGTYEQYF.

In DNA, the CDR3 is TGTGCCAGCAGCTTTCACCACACCGGGGAGCTGTTTTTT. As protein: CASSFHHTGELFF. This chain links TRBV7-9 with TRBJ2-2; D gene uncertain. This CDR3 has 13 residues. Germline V lookup: CDR1 SEHNR, CDR2 FQNEAQ (reference sequence). The V end lost 3 bases, the J end lost 3 bases, and 5 bases lay between the germline ends.

This clonotype is classed as medium-sized. The chain couples TRBV25-1 to TRBJ2-5; the D gene could be TRBD1 or TRBD2 (5 bases each). V dropped 5 bases and J dropped 4 bases, with 23 bases sitting between them. The CDR3 totals 17 residues. Germline CDR1 and CDR2: MGHDK and SYGVNS. The chain's CDR3 is CASSTLFMSGPRETQYF. For the CDR3, the DNA is TGTGCCAGCAGTACCCTTTTTATGTCGGGGCCTAGAGAGACCCAGTACTTC.

This rearrangement joins TRBV4-2 to TRBJ2-7; 14 bases match TRBD2. This CDR3 comprises 19 residues. The V gene end was trimmed by 7 bases and the J gene end by 7 bases; junction bases not matched to a gene: 21. Germline loops: CDR1 LGHNA, CDR2 YNFKEQ. CDR3 in DNA: TGTGCCAGCAACCAGAACCCGAGACTAGCGGGAGGGCTTAGAAGGGAGCAGTACTTC. This sequence encodes CASNQNPRLAGGLRREQYF.

This clonotype was counted only a few times. This may be a read error: a much more frequent sequence differs by one nucleotide. The chain carries TRBV7-2 and TRBJ1-2; D possibly corresponds to TRBD1 (5 bases). Germline lookup yields CDR1 SGHTA and CDR2 FQGNSA. The CDR3 consists of 16 residues. The CDR3, as DNA: TGTGCCAGCAGCCCGGGAAGTCAGGGCAGAAACTATGGCCACACCTTC. Residues: CASSPGSQGRNYGHTF. The full variable domain, rest sourced from reference TRBV7-2 and TRBJ1-2, is GAGVSQSPSNKVTEKGKDVELRCDPISGHTALYWYRQSLGQGLEFLIYFQGNSAPDKSGLPSDRFSAERTGGSVSTLTIQRTQQEDSAVYLCASSPGSQGRNYGHTFGSGTRLTVV.

Many counts were recorded for this clonotype. This sequence joins TRBV12-3 or TRBV12-4 and TRBJ2-7; 8 bases align to TRBD1. Trimming cost V 6 bases and J 4 bases; bases outside gene matches: 11. The CDR3 covers 15 residues. The CDR3 sequence is CASRLGQGKGYEQYF. CDR3 sequence (DNA): TGTGCCAGCAGGCTAGGACAGGGCAAAGGATACGAGCAGTACTTC.

As to this clonotype: One end of the junction does not line up with germline, which may come from a read error. The J gene is TRBJ1-4, the V gene TRBV20-1; 7 bases match TRBD1. This CDR3 is 15 amino acids long. Germline CDR1 and CDR2: DFQATT and SNEGSKA (reference sequence). CDR3 sequence: CSARDGTATNGKLFF. CDR3 nucleotides: TGCAGTGCTAGAGATGGGACAGCAACTAATGGAAAACTGTTTTTT.

This clonotype has only a few counts. This chain connects TRBV20-1 to TRBJ2-2, with TRBD2 matching over 7 bases. J lost 4 bases, V lost 5 bases, and 10 bases had no gene match. The length of the CDR3 is 15 residues. From germline, CDR1 is DFQATT and CDR2 SNEGSKA (reference sequence). The CDR3 nucleotides are TGCAGTGCTCCGGGACTACTGGGAGCCACCGGGGAGCTGTTTTTT. Protein sequence: CSAPGLLGATGELFF.

This clonotype has ten or more counts. This chain connects TRBV20-1 to TRBJ2-5; D may match TRBD1 or TRBD2 (5 bases each). Germline V gives CDR1 DFQATT, CDR2 SNEGSKA (reference sequence). V lost 3 bases to trimming and J lost 5 bases, with 10 bases between them. This CDR3 has 12 residues. The CDR3 nucleotides read TGCAGTGCTAGGATCGAGGGGGAGACCCAGTACTTC. It codes for CSARIEGETQYF.

The sample holds many counts of this clonotype. The chain couples TRBV25-1 to TRBJ1-2; TRBD1 is a possible D gene (5 bases). The CDR3 runs 16 residues. Germline loops: CDR1 MGHDK, CDR2 SYGVNS. V was cut by 4 bases and J by 6 bases, with 21 bases left in between. CDR3 residues: CASSVRGGGYVDGYTF. CDR3 DNA sequence: TGTGCCAGCAGTGTCCGGGGGGGGGGGTATGTAGATGGCTACACCTTC.